This T cell receptor (beta chain) was profiled in a study of shared clonotypes between healthy human individuals. V shed 5 bases and J 2 bases; nucleotides not matched to a gene: 10. The CDR3 sequence is 16 residues long. Per germline, CDR1 SEHNR and CDR2 FQNEAQ (reference sequence). Clones were read by immunoSEQ multiplex PCR, and TCRdb kept only the in-frame ones, dropping some. The sample lists around 690,000 clones, roughly 87% occurring once. The sequenced material came from memory CD8+ T cells from PBMCs. This sample's subset: CD45RO+ cells pooled with CCR7-negative TemRA cells. The chain combines TRBV7-9 with TRBJ2-7; 9 bases agree with TRBD1. The receptor was derived from a man aged 18-30 years in good health. Some clones in this sample may be carry-over from other donors' samples. In DNA form, the CDR3 reads TGTGCCAGCAGCCCCGCCGACAGGGGGGTCACCTACGAGCAGTACTTC. This gives the protein CASSPADRGVTYEQYF.